One TCR beta chain is described in this entry. The CDR3 consists of 14 residues. V trimming: 3 bases; J trimming: 5 bases; junction bases outside the gene matches: 3. Germline assignment: CDR1 LNHDA and CDR2 SQIVND (reference sequence). Sequencing was performed with immunoSEQ multiplex PCR; in TCRdb, only in-frame clones are kept and a portion is missing. The table shows some 110,000 clones, with roughly four fifths occurring only once. The sample originates from a study of blood T cell repertoires in COVID-19. Sequenced sample: peripheral blood. The sequence was collected from a man in his fifties or sixties with acute or convalescent COVID-19. The genes are TRBV19 and TRBJ2-1, with 8 bases lining up with TRBD2. The CDR3 DNA is TGTGCCAGTAGTATTAGCGGGGCAGACAATGAGCAGTTCTTC. Amino acid sequence: CASSISGADNEQFF.